Listed below are T cell receptor beta chains from one sample, sequenced in a study of T-cell memory formation after mild COVID-19. TCRdb analysed the 5' RACE reads with MiXCR anew, one entry per CDR3 protein. The top ten hold approximately 13% of the sample, which has hundreds of thousands of distinct CDR3 sequences, around 21% seen once. Sequenced: PBMCs or a T cell subset sorted from them (not recorded which). All receptors derive from an adult woman who had mild COVID-19 (a few samples of this study predate the infection). Cell type and time point are not known. Both conserved end residues are part of each CDR3. The D gene is left open where the match is weak. The size of a clone is reported for some rows only, either as once, few or many, or as a class for expanded clones.

d_call	v_call	clone_size	j_call	cdr3_nt	cdr3_aa
-	TRBV6-5	few	TRBJ2-7	TGTGCCAGCAGGAAATTAGCTTTGGGGGCCTACGAGCAGTACTTC	CASRKLALGAYEQYF
TRBD2	TRBV5-1	-	TRBJ2-7	TGCGCCAGCAGCTCCGGACTAGCCTTTGAGAACGAGCAGTACTTC	CASSSGLAFENEQYF
-	TRBV27	few	TRBJ1-4	TGTGCCAGCAGTTTAATGAGCACACGGGAAAAACTGTTTTTT	CASSLMSTREKLFF
TRBD2	TRBV7-9	-	TRBJ2-1	TGTGCCAGCAGCTCTCGGGAGGACCCGATTTACCGTCAGTTCTTC	CASSSREDPIYRQFF
-	TRBV7-9	-	TRBJ1-2	TGTGCCAGCAGCGCGCGAGGTTCTGGCGGCTACACCTTC	CASSARGSGGYTF
-	TRBV2	few	TRBJ1-4	TGTGCCAGCAATGTAGGAGGCGAAAAACTGTTTTTT	CASNVGGEKLFF
-	TRBV29-1	-	TRBJ2-1	TGCAGCGTCGACGGCACGACCGAAATCTACAATGAGCAGTTCTTC	CSVDGTTEIYNEQFF
-	TRBV21-1	few	TRBJ2-1	TGTGCCAGCAGCAACGATACGGGGCACAATGAGCAGTTCTTC	CASSNDTGHNEQFF
-	TRBV27	-	TRBJ1-3	TGTGCCAGCAGTTTATCGGCTGGAAACACCATATATTTT	CASSLSAGNTIYF
-	TRBV3-1	few	TRBJ2-3	TGTGCCAGCAGCCAAGAGGCCAGGGGATACACAGATACGCAGTATTTT	CASSQEARGYTDTQYF
TRBD1	TRBV20-1	few	TRBJ2-7	TGCAGTGCTAGAGGGGATCAGACAGGGAAGGGGATCGAGCAGTACTTC	CSARGDQTGKGIEQYF
-	TRBV18	many	TRBJ1-1	TGTGCCAGCTCACCAGGGGAGGGAACTGAAGCTTTCTTT	CASSPGEGTEAFF
-	TRBV5-4	-	TRBJ1-2	TGTGCCAGCAGCTTGTCCAATTCCGCGGGGGGAGACTATGGCTACACCTTC	CASSLSNSAGGDYGYTF
TRBD1	TRBV7-9	-	TRBJ2-5	TGTGCCAGCACCCTAGGCAGCGAGGGGGCGCAGGGGACCCAGTACTTC	CASTLGSEGAQGTQYF
TRBD2	TRBV5-5	few	TRBJ2-6	TGTGCCAGCAGCATTACTAGCGGGGACTCTGGGGCCAACGTCCTGACTTTC	CASSITSGDSGANVLTF
-	TRBV6-5	-	TRBJ1-1	TGTGCCAGCAGTTCCTACGGAAGGAACACTGAAGCTTTCTTT	CASSSYGRNTEAFF
-	TRBV7-8	few	TRBJ2-7	TGTGCCAGCACAACCGGAGCCGAGCAGTACTTC	CASTTGAEQYF
-	TRBV7-8	-	TRBJ2-2	TGTGCCAGCAGCCTTCGTGGTTCGGACACCGGGGAGCTGTTTTTT	CASSLRGSDTGELFF
TRBD2	TRBV6-6	few	TRBJ2-2	TGTGCCAGCAGTTACTCTAGCGGGGGAAACACCGGGGAGCTGTTTTTT	CASSYSSGGNTGELFF
-	TRBV5-1	-	TRBJ1-1	TGCGCCAGCAGTCCACAGTCAGCCGGCACTGAAGCTTTCTTT	CASSPQSAGTEAFF
TRBD2	TRBV27	few	TRBJ2-7	TGTGCCAGCAGTTTATCGCTTAGCGGGAGTGCTAGGGACGAGCAGTACTTC	CASSLSLSGSARDEQYF
-	TRBV7-2	-	TRBJ2-7	TGTGCCAGCAGCTTATCTCTGGAACCCCACGAGCAGTACTTC	CASSLSLEPHEQYF
TRBD1	TRBV5-1	many	TRBJ2-7	TGCGCCAGCAGCCGGGACAGGGACGAGCAGTACTTC	CASSRDRDEQYF
-	TRBV12-3/TRBV12-4	-	TRBJ2-3	TGTGCCAGCAGAGGACTTGACACAGATACGCAGTATTTT	CASRGLDTDTQYF
-	TRBV5-1	-	TRBJ1-1	TGCGCCAGCAGTTTGACAGTAGGGAACACTGAAGCTTTCTTT	CASSLTVGNTEAFF
-	TRBV7-9	-	TRBJ2-1	TGTGCCAGCAGCTCCGTAATAGGTGTCTTTTACAATGAGCAGTTCTTC	CASSSVIGVFYNEQFF
TRBD1	TRBV25-1	few	TRBJ1-2	TGTGCCAGCAGTGGTCCCGGGACAGGGGAGGATCCCTATGGCTACACCTTC	CASSGPGTGEDPYGYTF
TRBD2	TRBV6-1	few	TRBJ2-7	TGTGCCAGCAGTGAAGGTATACTAGCGGGACGCGAGCAGTACTTC	CASSEGILAGREQYF
TRBD2	TRBV9	few	TRBJ2-5	TGTGCCAGCAGCGTAGTGGCGGGGGGCGAGACCCAGTACTTC	CASSVVAGGETQYF
-	TRBV9	few	TRBJ1-2	TGTGCCAGCAGCGGGTACCAAGACGTAGTATATGGCTACACCTTC	CASSGYQDVVYGYTF
TRBD1	TRBV5-1	-	TRBJ1-1	TGCGCCAGCAGCTTGGGGGACAGGAGTGGTGAAGCTTTCTTT	CASSLGDRSGEAFF
-	TRBV29-1	few	TRBJ2-3	TGCAGCGTTGACTCAGGCGTGCGGACAGATACGCAGTATTTT	CSVDSGVRTDTQYF
TRBD1	TRBV11-2	-	TRBJ1-4	TGTGCCAGCAGCCCGGACAGGAATAATGAAAAACTGTTTTTT	CASSPDRNNEKLFF
-	TRBV5-1	-	TRBJ2-3	TGCGCCAGCAGCTTGGCCGTGGTAGCGTCTAGCACAGATACGCAGTATTTT	CASSLAVVASSTDTQYF
-	TRBV5-5	-	TRBJ2-6	TGTGCCAGCAGTTTAGAAGTTGACAGCTCTGGGGCCAACGTCCTGACTTTC	CASSLEVDSSGANVLTF